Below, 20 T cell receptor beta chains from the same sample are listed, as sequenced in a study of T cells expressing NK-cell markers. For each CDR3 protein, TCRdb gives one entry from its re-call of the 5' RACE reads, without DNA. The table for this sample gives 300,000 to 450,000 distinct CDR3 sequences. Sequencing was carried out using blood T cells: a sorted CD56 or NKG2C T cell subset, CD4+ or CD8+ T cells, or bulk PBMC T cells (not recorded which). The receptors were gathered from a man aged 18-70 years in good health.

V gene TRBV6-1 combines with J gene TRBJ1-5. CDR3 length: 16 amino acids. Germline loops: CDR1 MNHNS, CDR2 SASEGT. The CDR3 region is CATTKKFDAMGVPQHF.

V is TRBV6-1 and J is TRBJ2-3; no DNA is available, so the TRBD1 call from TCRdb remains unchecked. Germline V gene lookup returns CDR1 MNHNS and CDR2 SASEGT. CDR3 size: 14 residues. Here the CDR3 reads CASRSAPGTDTQYF.

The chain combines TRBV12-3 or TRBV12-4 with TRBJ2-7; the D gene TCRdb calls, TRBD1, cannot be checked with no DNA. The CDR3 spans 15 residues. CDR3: CASRTDRLSPYEQYF.

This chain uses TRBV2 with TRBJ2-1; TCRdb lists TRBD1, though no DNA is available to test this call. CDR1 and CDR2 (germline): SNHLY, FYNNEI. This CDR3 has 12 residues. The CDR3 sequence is CASSSVGVRQFF.

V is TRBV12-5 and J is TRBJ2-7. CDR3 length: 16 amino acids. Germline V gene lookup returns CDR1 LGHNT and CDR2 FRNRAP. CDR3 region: CASGLVLTGGSYEQYF.

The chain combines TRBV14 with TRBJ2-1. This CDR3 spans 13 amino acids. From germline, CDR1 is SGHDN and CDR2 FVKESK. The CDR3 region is CASSQTTTQRQFF.

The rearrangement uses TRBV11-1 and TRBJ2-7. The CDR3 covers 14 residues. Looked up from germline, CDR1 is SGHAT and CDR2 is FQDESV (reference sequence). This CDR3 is CASSLMLGSYEQYF.

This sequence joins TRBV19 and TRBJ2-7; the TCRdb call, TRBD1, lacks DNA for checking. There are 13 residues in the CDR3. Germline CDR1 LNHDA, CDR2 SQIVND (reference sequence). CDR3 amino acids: CASSVGEGFEQYF. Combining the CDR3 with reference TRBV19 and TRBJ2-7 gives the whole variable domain DGGITQSPKYLFRKEGQNVTLSCEQNLNHDAMYWYRQDPGQGLRLIYYSQIVNDFQKGDIAEGYSVSREKKESFPLTVTSAQKNPTAFYLCASSVGEGFEQYFGPGTRLTVT.

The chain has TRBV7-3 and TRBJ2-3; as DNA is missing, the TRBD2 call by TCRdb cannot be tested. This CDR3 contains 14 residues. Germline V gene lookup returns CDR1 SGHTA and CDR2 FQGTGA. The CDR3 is CASGERGVTDTQYF.

CDR3: CASLNLSGRNQPQHF. The gene calls are TRBV6-5 and TRBJ1-5; no DNA is available, so the TRBD1 call from TCRdb remains unchecked. The CDR3 covers 15 residues. The germline V gene has CDR1 MNHEY and CDR2 SVGAGI.

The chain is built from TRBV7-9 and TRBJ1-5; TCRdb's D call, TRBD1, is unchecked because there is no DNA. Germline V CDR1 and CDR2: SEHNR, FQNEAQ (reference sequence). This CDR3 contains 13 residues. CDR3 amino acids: CASSSLWATAQHF.

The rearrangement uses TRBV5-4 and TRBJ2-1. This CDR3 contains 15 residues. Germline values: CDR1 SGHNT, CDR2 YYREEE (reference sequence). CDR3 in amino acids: CASSLGLASYNEQFF.

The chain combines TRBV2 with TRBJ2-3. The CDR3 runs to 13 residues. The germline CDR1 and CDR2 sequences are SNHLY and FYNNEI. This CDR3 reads CASNPFSTDTQYF.

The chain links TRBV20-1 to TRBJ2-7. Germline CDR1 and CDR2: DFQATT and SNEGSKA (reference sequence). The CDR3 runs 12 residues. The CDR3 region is CSARAGPYEQYF.

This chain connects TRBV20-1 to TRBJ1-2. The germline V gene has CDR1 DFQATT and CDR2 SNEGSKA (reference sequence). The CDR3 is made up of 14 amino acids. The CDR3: CSARGDGKRGGYTF.

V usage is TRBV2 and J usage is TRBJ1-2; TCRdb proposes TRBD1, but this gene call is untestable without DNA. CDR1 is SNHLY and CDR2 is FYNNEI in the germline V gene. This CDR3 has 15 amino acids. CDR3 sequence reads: CASSEHRVGMDGYTF.

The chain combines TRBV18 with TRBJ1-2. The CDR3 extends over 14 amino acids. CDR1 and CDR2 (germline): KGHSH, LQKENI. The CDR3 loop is CASSPQGDAYGYTF.

The CDR3 is CSASEGGLSEQYF. This chain connects TRBV20-1 to TRBJ2-7; TCRdb selects TRBD1, and the lack of DNA leaves this call unchecked. The CDR3 is 13 amino acids. In germline, CDR1 is DFQATT, CDR2 SNEGSKA (reference sequence).

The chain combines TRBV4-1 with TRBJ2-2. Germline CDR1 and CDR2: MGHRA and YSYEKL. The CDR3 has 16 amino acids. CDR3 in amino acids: CASSRQNRPDTGELFF.

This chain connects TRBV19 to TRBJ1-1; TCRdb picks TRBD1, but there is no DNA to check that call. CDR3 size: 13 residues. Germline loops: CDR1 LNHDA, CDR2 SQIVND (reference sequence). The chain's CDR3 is CASWTGMNTEAFF.